Listed here are 30 T cell receptor beta chains from one sample, sequenced in a study of blood T cells in healthy people across ages. For the second PCR, which ran for roughly 7 to 11 cycles, a sample-barcoded 5' primer and a J-beta primer mix were used. TCRdb recomputed calls from the 5' RACE reads with MiXCR, one row per CDR3 protein. The sample lists approximately 800,000 distinct CDR3 sequences, over 45% occurring once. The sequencing input was blood. These receptors were taken from a man aged 25 to 40 in good health.

This clonotype was found many times. This CDR3 reads CAIRSGDYEQYF. The CDR3 DNA is TGTGCCATCAGGAGCGGGGACTACGAGCAGTACTTC. V is TRBV10-3 and J is TRBJ2-7; TRBD2 matches 7 bases. J gave up 3 bases and V 6 bases, and 2 bases lay outside the gene matches. CDR1 and CDR2 (germline): ENHRY, SYGVKD. The CDR3 covers 12 residues.

The chain recombines TRBV9 with TRBJ1-5, with TRBD1 matching over 7 bases. Germline CDR1 SGDLS, CDR2 YYNGEE. The CDR3 loop spans 16 amino acids. Trimming at V came to 4 bases and at J to 7 bases, leaving 14 bases not matched to a gene. The CDR3 nucleotides read TGTGCCAGCAGCTCCCTTCCAACAGGGGTTGGGCAGCCCCAGCATTTT. This codes for CASSSLPTGVGQPQHF.

V and J are TRBV7-2 and TRBJ2-4; D call uncertain. The J call may be incorrect, as the DNA end agrees better with TRBJ2-7. Germline V gene sequence: CDR1 SGHTA, CDR2 FQGNSA. This CDR3 spans 13 amino acids. As DNA, the CDR3 is TGTGCCAGCAGCTTAGTTGCAGCCTACGAGCAGTACTTC. This translates into CASSLVAAYEQYF.

The chain carries TRBV29-1 and TRBJ1-5; 9 bases fit TRBD1. The CDR3 covers 13 residues. Germline V gives CDR1 SQVTM, CDR2 ANQGSEA. The V segment lost 4 bases and the J segment 7 bases; nucleotides outside the gene matches: 5. The CDR3 is CSVGQGERQPQHF. The CDR3 DNA reads TGCAGCGTTGGACAGGGGGAGAGGCAGCCCCAGCATTTT.

This clonotype has more than one count but fewer than ten. The chain links TRBV9 to TRBJ1-2; possibly TRBD1 for D (5 bases). V lost 0 bases and J lost 8, with 11 bases in between. The CDR3 extends over 13 amino acids. From germline, CDR1 is SGDLS and CDR2 YYNGEE. CDR3 nucleotides: TGTGCCAGCAGCGTAGCGGGGGTTGACGGCTACACCTTC. It translates to CASSVAGVDGYTF.

This sequence joins TRBV10-1 and TRBJ2-1; TRBD2 matches 11 bases. The V segment lost 3 bases and the J segment 1 base; nucleotides outside the gene matches: 2. The germline V gene encodes CDR1 WNHNN and CDR2 SYGVQD (reference sequence). The CDR3 consists of 16 residues. The CDR3 DNA reads TGCGCCAGCAGTGACCTAGCGGGGGGTTCCTACAATGAGCAGTTCTTC. Amino acid sequence: CASSDLAGGSYNEQFF.

This sequence joins TRBV7-2 and TRBJ1-6; D might be TRBD1 (5 bases). The CDR3 extends over 15 amino acids. Trimming took off 5 bases at V and 6 bases at J, with 14 bases between the two ends. Germline-derived CDR1 and CDR2 are SGHTA and FQGNSA. CDR3 amino acids: CASSRGTALNSPLHF. The CDR3, as DNA: TGTGCCAGCAGCCGCGGGACGGCCCTTAATTCACCCCTCCACTTT.

This chain joins TRBV27 and TRBJ2-5; no definite D call. The J call is uncertain, as TRBJ2-7 better fits the DNA end. CDR3 length equals 13 residues. The V gene's germline CDR1 is MNHEY and CDR2 SMNVEV (reference sequence). For the CDR3, the DNA is TGTGCCAGCAGTTCCAGGCCCCTCTACGAGCAGTACTTC. Protein: CASSSRPLYEQYF.

The CDR3 nucleotides read TGCAGTGCTGGGACTAGCGGGATCGATGAGCAGTTCTTC. This encodes CSAGTSGIDEQFF. The rearrangement joins TRBV20-1 to TRBJ2-1; TRBD2 matches 13 bases. The CDR3 runs 13 residues. The V and J ends lost 5 bases and 8 bases, in that order; junction bases with no gene match: 3. Germline CDR1 is DFQATT and CDR2 is SNEGSKA (reference sequence).

The chain links TRBV7-2 to TRBJ2-3; D is undetermined. The V end was cut by 2 bases, the J end by 1 base, with 10 bases between. Germline CDR1 reads SGHTA; CDR2 reads FQGNSA. This CDR3 is built from 15 residues. CDR3 protein: CASSLNAYGTDTQYF. The CDR3 region has the DNA TGTGCCAGCAGCTTAAACGCGTATGGCACAGATACGCAGTATTTT.

The chain recombines TRBV6-2 or TRBV6-3 with TRBJ2-2; 7 bases are a match to TRBD1. This CDR3 is built from 15 residues. The J segment lost 5 bases and the V segment lost 6 bases, leaving 9 bases of the junction unmatched. Germline CDR1 is MNHEY and CDR2 is SVGEGT. The CDR3 here is CASSAGTVRTGELFF. The CDR3 DNA reads TGTGCCAGCAGCGCCGGGACAGTGAGGACCGGGGAGCTGTTTTTT.

This clonotype was observed a single time. V and J are TRBV2 and TRBJ2-3; TRBD2 aligns across 8 bases. This CDR3 spans 16 amino acids. Germline V gene lookup returns CDR1 SNHLY and CDR2 FYNNEI. The junction had 10 bases not matched to a gene; V was cut back by 5 bases and J by 3 bases. CDR3 sequence (DNA): TGTGCCAGCAGTTATGGTACTAGCGGAAGAACAGATACGCAGTATTTT. This encodes CASSYGTSGRTDTQYF.

The chain recombines TRBV3-1 with TRBJ1-2; perhaps TRBD1 as D (5 bases). The CDR3 has 14 residues. Trimming took 3 bases from V and 5 from J, leaving 13 bases between them. Germline-derived CDR1 and CDR2 are LGHDT and YNNKEL (reference sequence). The CDR3 DNA sequence: TGTGCCAGCAGCCACGACCTCGGGGGGTATGGCTACACCTTC. It encodes CASSHDLGGYGYTF.

A remark on this clonotype: An end of the junction does not agree with germline; a read error may underlie this. The V gene is TRBV5-1, the J gene TRBJ2-7, with a weak D call TRBD1 (6 bases). This CDR3 contains 12 residues. Germline V lookup: CDR1 SGHRS, CDR2 YFSETQ. This CDR3 is CASRGQTYGQYF. CDR3 DNA sequence: TGCGCCAGCAGAGGACAGACCTACGGGCAGTACTTC.

This sequence joins TRBV5-4 and TRBJ2-1; no reliable D call. Germline values: CDR1 SGHNT, CDR2 YYREEE (reference sequence). Trimming removed 0 bases from V and 10 bases from J, with 5 bases in between. The CDR3 has 11 amino acids. CDR3 coding DNA: TGTGCCAGCAGCTTGGATCAGGAGCAGTTCTTC. It yields the protein CASSLDQEQFF.

The rearrangement uses TRBV7-2 and TRBJ1-1; D is unclear. The germline V gene encodes CDR1 SGHTA and CDR2 FQGNSA. The CDR3 runs to 13 residues. V was shortened by 5 bases and J by 4 bases, with 11 bases between the two germline ends. CDR3 region: CASSRSWVTEAFF. CDR3 DNA: TGTGCCAGCAGCCGAAGTTGGGTCACTGAAGCTTTCTTT.

The CDR3 DNA is TGTGCCAGCAGTTACCCGGGACAGGTGAACTATGGCTACACCTTC. Protein: CASSYPGQVNYGYTF. J is TRBJ1-2 and V is TRBV6-6; TRBD1 matches at 8 bases. J was trimmed by 2 bases and V by 2 bases; bases with no gene match: 4. CDR3 length: 15 amino acids. The germline V gene encodes CDR1 MNHNY and CDR2 SVGAGI (reference sequence).

V and J are TRBV29-1 and TRBJ2-5, with a weak D call TRBD2 (6 bases). Germline loops: CDR1 SQVTM, CDR2 ANQGSEA. V dropped 5 bases and J dropped 1 base, with 11 bases sitting between them. The CDR3 loop spans 13 amino acids. The CDR3 DNA reads as TGCAGCGTTAGGGAGGCCGGCCAAGAGACCCAGTACTTC. The encoded protein is CSVREAGQETQYF.

The V and J genes are TRBV20-1 and TRBJ2-3; unclear D gene. Germline V lookup: CDR1 DFQATT, CDR2 SNEGSKA (reference sequence). V was clipped by 3 bases and J by 0 bases, with 13 bases between them. CDR3 length: 15 residues. The CDR3 loop reads CSASNVETSTDTQYF. CDR3 coding DNA: TGCAGTGCTAGTAACGTGGAGACTAGCACAGATACGCAGTATTTT.

The CDR3 region has the DNA TGTGCCAGCAGTGACAGGGCGGCTAATTCACCCCTCCACTTT. Translating it yields CASSDRAANSPLHF. This chain uses TRBV3-1 with TRBJ1-6, with 7 bases fitting TRBD1. With 6 bases clipped from V and 6 bases from J, the junction kept 5 bases outside the gene matches. CDR1 and CDR2 from the germline V gene are LGHDT and YNNKEL (reference sequence). The CDR3 sequence is 14 residues long.

In the case of this clonotype: A much larger clone differs by one base, so this may be a read error. The chain is built from TRBV7-2 and TRBJ2-5, with D possibly matching TRBD1 (6 bases). The CDR3 runs to 14 residues. Germline CDR1 is SGHTA and CDR2 is FQGNSA. Trimming took off 5 bases at V and 11 bases at J, with 21 bases between the two ends. The CDR3 loop is CASSQLTGPRVQYF. The CDR3 DNA reads as TGTGCCAGCAGCCAACTGACAGGTCCACGCGTGCAGTACTTC.

The rearrangement links TRBV7-2 to TRBJ2-3; D uncertain. V lost 1 base to trimming and J lost 3 bases, with 11 bases between them. Looked up from germline, CDR1 is SGHTA and CDR2 is FQGNSA. The CDR3 contains 15 residues. The DNA for the CDR3 is TGTGCCAGCAGCTTAGAAGGAACTGGGACAGATACGCAGTATTTT. This encodes CASSLEGTGTDTQYF. Based on the CDR3 plus reference TRBV7-2 and TRBJ2-3, the full variable domain is GAGVSQSPSNKVTEKGKDVELRCDPISGHTALYWYRQSLGQGLEFLIYFQGNSAPDKSGLPSDRFSAERTGGSVSTLTIQRTQQEDSAVYLCASSLEGTGTDTQYFGPGTRLTVL.

The DNA of the CDR3 is TGCGCCAGCAGCTTGGCTCCCGGGGGCCCCTACGAGCAGTACTTC. Residues: CASSLAPGGPYEQYF. The chain joins TRBV5-1 to TRBJ2-7, with D perhaps given as TRBD1 or TRBD2 (6 bases each). The V gene lost 0 bases and the J gene lost 2 bases, with 12 bases spanning the gap. In germline, CDR1 is SGHRS, CDR2 YFSETQ. CDR3 length: 15 amino acids.

This clonotype was recorded a few times. The chain's CDR3 is CSALFNEQFF. CDR3 in DNA: TGCAGTGCTCTATTTAATGAGCAGTTCTTC. The rearrangement joins TRBV20-1 to TRBJ2-1, with D uncertain. The CDR3 sequence is 10 residues long. Germline V gene lookup returns CDR1 DFQATT and CDR2 SNEGSKA (reference sequence). V was cut by 5 bases and J by 7 bases, with 6 bases left in between.

The sample holds many counts of this clonotype. The J gene is TRBJ1-2, the V gene TRBV29-1; no clear D gene. From germline, CDR1 is SQVTM and CDR2 ANQGSEA. V gave up 6 bases and J gave up 2 bases, with 13 bases separating them. The CDR3 has 13 amino acids. CDR3 nucleotides: TGCAGCGTGGGCCCGGTTCCCAACTATGGCTACACCTTC. Translation: CSVGPVPNYGYTF.

This chain uses TRBV29-1 with TRBJ2-2; 8 bases align to TRBD2. V lost 7 bases to trimming and J lost 7 bases; unmatched junction nucleotides: 14. Germline V gives CDR1 SQVTM, CDR2 ANQGSEA. The CDR3 loop spans 15 amino acids. The CDR3 loop is CSAQWVAGPGGELFF. CDR3 bases: TGCAGCGCCCAATGGGTAGCGGGGCCGGGCGGGGAGCTGTTTTTT.

The chain employs TRBV15 and TRBJ1-2; 12 bases match TRBD1. There are 16 residues in the CDR3. Per germline, CDR1 LNHNV and CDR2 YYDKDF (reference sequence). The J segment lost 8 bases and the V segment lost 3 bases, leaving 10 bases of the junction unmatched. Written as DNA, the CDR3 is TGTGCCACCAGCAGCCGGGACAGGGGGCTCGCATGGGGCTACACCTTC. Its translation: CATSSRDRGLAWGYTF.

The chain employs TRBV19 and TRBJ2-1, with D possibly matching TRBD2 (6 bases). Trimming left V 3 bases short and J 10 bases short, with 16 bases between. The CDR3 length is 14 residues. Germline V gene lookup returns CDR1 LNHDA and CDR2 SQIVND (reference sequence). The CDR3 is CASSIPGLGAEQFF. The CDR3 nucleotides are TGTGCCAGTAGTATTCCGGGACTCGGCGCGGAGCAGTTCTTC.

This clonotype occurred many times. J is TRBJ2-7 and V is TRBV7-9; no definite D call. Per germline, CDR1 SEHNR and CDR2 FQNEAQ (reference sequence). The CDR3 length is 13 residues. Trimming cost V 1 base and J 2 bases, with 6 bases left between them. CDR3 region: CASSLVGPYEQYF. In DNA form, the CDR3 reads TGTGCCAGCAGCTTAGTAGGACCCTACGAGCAGTACTTC. The entire variable domain, with the rest obtained from reference TRBV7-9 and TRBJ2-7, is as follows: DTGVSQNPRHKITKRGQNVTFRCDPISEHNRLYWYRQTLGQGPEFLTYFQNEAQLEKSRLLSDRFSAERPKGSFSTLEIQRTEQGDSAMYLCASSLVGPYEQYFGPGTRLTVT.

The chain combines TRBV12-3 or TRBV12-4 with TRBJ1-2; maybe TRBD1 (6 bases). The CDR3 contains 13 residues. V shed 6 bases and J shed 8 bases, with 16 bases lying between them. DNA for the CDR3: TGTGCCAGCAGACGGAACAGGGAGAGGGGCTACACCTTC. Protein: CASRRNRERGYTF.